The source of this T cell receptor (beta chain) is a study of cytomegalovirus exposure and HLA in healthy donors. PCR amplification relied on 60 Vbeta primers (plus 13 Jbeta primers). Sequencing used immunoSEQ multiplex PCR; TCRdb keeps in-frame clones, though not all of them. Among roughly 130,000 clones listed, about 8.5% were seen once. Study conclusions and caveats: As a later analysis revealed, most CMV-associated TCR beta chains appeared HLA-restricted.

This clone was picked up a small number of times. The antigen remains undetermined. This CDR3 region has 15 residues. The V gene's germline CDR1 is SGHRS and CDR2 YFSETQ. J gave up 3 bases and V 0 bases, and 3 bases lay outside the gene matches. Sample: PBMCs. The gene calls are TRBV5-1 and TRBJ1-5; 7 bases align to TRBD1. The TCR originated in a middle-aged man in good health and CMV-seronegative. Here the CDR3 reads CASSLETGYNQPQHF. CDR3 coding DNA: TGCGCCAGCAGCTTGGAGACAGGGTACAATCAGCCCCAGCATTTT.